Shown below are 9 T cell receptor beta chains from a single sample sequenced in a study of regulatory T cells in long-lasting Graves disease. The sample's time point: newly diagnosed GD, antithyroid drugs for less than 3 months. There was RNA extracted from PBMCs, and the TCR library was made from it. Investigators prepared the TCR beta libraries by applying iRepertoire HTBI primers and Arm-PCR of CDR3 regions. In TCRdb, the multiplex PCR reads were re-called with MiXCR into one record per CDR3 protein. The table includes under 800,000 distinct CDR3 sequences, 16% detected once. The data also belong to a second study, concerning T cells in Graves' hyperthyroidism and ophthalmopathy.

This sample comprised peripheral blood mononuclear cells (PBMCs), obtained at new diagnosis, from a patient treated with antithyroid drugs. These receptors came from a woman in her twenties or thirties with Graves disease.

This clonotype was seen ten or more times. The CDR3 here is CASSPGQANEKLFF. The DNA for the CDR3 is TGTGCCAGCAGCCCGGGCCAGGCTAATGAAAAACTGTTTTTT. V is TRBV7-2 and J is TRBJ1-4; D is undetermined. Per germline, CDR1 SGHTA and CDR2 FQGNSA. Trimming removed 5 bases at V and 3 bases at J, with 10 bases between. The CDR3 is made up of 14 amino acids.

This clonotype was seen only a few times. Given a much more abundant clone one base away, this may be a read error. V and J are TRBV5-4 and TRBJ1-3, with no clear D. With 0 bases removed from V and 6 bases from J, the gap between germline ends came to 1 base. This CDR3 comprises 11 residues. Germline loops: CDR1 SGHNT, CDR2 YYREEE (reference sequence). The CDR3 nucleotides read TGTGCCAGCAGCTTGGAAAACACCATATATTTT. Encoded protein: CASSLENTIYF.

Concerning this clonotype: Its ends do not fully match the called genes, so a read error is possible. V usage is TRBV27 and J usage is TRBJ1-5, with TRBD1 matching over 7 bases. The CDR3 length is 15 residues. The germline gives CDR1 MNHEY, CDR2 SMNVEV (reference sequence). The CDR3: CTSSLSGQVNQPQHF. CDR3 DNA sequence: TGTACCAGCAGTTTGTCAGGACAGGTCAATCAGCCCCAGCATTTT.

There are many counts of this clonotype. The rearrangement links TRBV6-9 to TRBJ2-7; 7 nucleotides line up with TRBD1. This CDR3 spans 16 amino acids. The junction had 11 bases not matched to a gene; V was cut back by 4 bases and J by 2 bases. Looked up from germline, CDR1 is MNHGY and CDR2 is SVAAGI. The CDR3: CASSLGLGDRAYEQYF. The CDR3 DNA sequence: TGTGCCAGCAGTTTGGGTTTGGGTGACAGGGCCTACGAGCAGTACTTC.

The rearrangement joins TRBV28 to TRBJ2-2; 7 positions agree with TRBD1. From germline, CDR1 is MDHEN and CDR2 SYDVKM. V shed 6 bases and J 3 bases; nucleotides not matched to a gene: 19. The CDR3 extends over 19 amino acids. The CDR3 coding sequence is TGTGCCAGCAGCTCCGTGACAGGGCTCCTCTCATCTGACACCGGGGAGCTGTTTTTT. Protein: CASSSVTGLLSSDTGELFF.

The rearrangement uses TRBV9 and TRBJ2-1; D not resolved. CDR1 and CDR2 (germline): SGDLS, YYNGEE. The V gene lost 2 bases and the J gene lost 6 bases, with 9 bases spanning the gap. CDR3 length: 13 residues. DNA for the CDR3: TGTGCCAGCAGCGTCACACCCACCAATGAGCAGTTCTTC. It codes for CASSVTPTNEQFF.

This clonotype showed up many times. The chain combines TRBV5-1 with TRBJ2-3; D remains ambiguous. In germline, CDR1 is SGHRS, CDR2 YFSETQ. Deletions cut 4 bases from V and 0 bases from J, with 12 bases between. The CDR3 runs 15 residues. The CDR3 coding sequence is TGCGCCAGCAGCCTCTACTCAACTAGCACAGATACGCAGTATTTT. Its translation is CASSLYSTSTDTQYF.

This clonotype was found a few times. V gene TRBV20-1 combines with J gene TRBJ1-4; D possibly corresponds to TRBD1 (6 bases). The CDR3 runs to 11 residues. Germline V gives CDR1 DFQATT, CDR2 SNEGSKA (reference sequence). The V end was cut by 6 bases, the J end by 8 bases, with 10 bases between. The CDR3 sequence: CSALDSEKLFF. DNA for the CDR3: TGCAGTGCCCTGGACAGCGAAAAACTGTTTTTT.

This clonotype was seen only a few times. This chain connects TRBV20-1 to TRBJ1-5; D is unresolved. The germline V and J ends were trimmed by 0 bases and 9 bases, with 15 bases remaining between them. Germline CDR1 and CDR2: DFQATT and SNEGSKA (reference sequence). This CDR3 is built from 14 residues. CDR3 protein: CSARDSTDGRPQHF. The CDR3 nucleotides are TGCAGTGCTAGAGATAGCACGGACGGGAGGCCCCAGCATTTT.